This T cell receptor (beta chain) emerged from a study of identical twins listed by TCRdb under 2016. With regard to the full study: To test whether fetal clonotypes persist, the study used deep sequencing on TCR alpha and beta repertoires from monozygotic twins, unrelated adults of various ages, and cord blood. To rule out contamination, replicate twin experiments were performed at different times with different library preparation protocols. Summary of the overall study and its limitations: Conclusions relied on cross-sectional statistical analysis, since the same donors could not be followed over many years. In monozygotic twins, out-of-frame TCR alpha sharing was systematically underestimated by recombination models, although the models agreed with sharing between unrelated individuals. Fewer insertions were carried by abundant cord blood beta clonotypes; a weaker similar trend was observed in young adult naive repertoires, while no such trend was observed in memory repertoires. A weaker excess of twin sharing was found in beta out-of-frame sequences because the signal-to-noise ratio was lowered by fewer shared sequences. Invariant T cells such as MAIT and iNKT could partly confound zero-insertion analyses, although diverse VJ usage argued against such confounding for most clonotypes. Out-of-frame TCR alpha sequences shared between twins showed an excess of low generation-probability sequences compared with coincidental sharing between unrelated individuals.

All donors were healthy Caucasians. This clonotype appeared a few times. Its antigen is not yet known. No per-base quality is available; no much larger clone lies one base away. Libraries were constructed by 5' RACE. The instrument given in TCRdb is Illumina HiSeq 2000. Template switching added a universal primer binding site, and the final cDNA carried a unique molecular identifier that allowed TCR cDNA molecules to be counted accurately. Specific primers in the conserved constant-segment region were used to synthesize first-strand cDNA for TCR alpha and beta chains. To control for contamination, every cDNA library was double barcoded, receiving both a SMART-Mk sample barcode and Illumina barcodes. TruSeq adapter sequences and Illumina sample barcodes were added in two successive PCR steps. Sequencing of the TCR alpha and beta cDNA libraries was done on the Illumina HiSeq platform using custom primers. On the authors' methods: MiGEC was used to process raw reads and extract unique molecular identifiers, and MiXCR was used to find CDR3 positions. For each individual, recombination models were inferred using an EM algorithm with the repgenHMM and IGoR tools. Shared clonotypes were analyzed with the tcR package in R, and sharing was normalized by the product of cloneset sizes. Out-of-frame nonproductive sequences were analyzed to study raw recombination free of thymic and clonal selection effects. TCRdb ran its own pipeline on the public reads, namely fastp trimming at Q25 and MiXCR clone calling, and kept in-frame beta chains. Each entry is one CDR3 protein sequence, shown with its most common DNA and genes. The authors' filters were not applied to this entry. This sample comprises about 1.7 million distinct CDR3 sequences, about 32% of them detected only once. The top ten hold about 0.25% of the sample.

Sequences LGHNA (CDR1) and YNFKEQ (CDR2) are obtained from the germline V gene. From the cysteine through the phenylalanine, the CDR3 covers 16 amino acids. Kept here is only the CDR3 DNA, which spans 48 bases and is read in frame from base 1. The sequence was collected from a newborn girl in good health. The sequence is built from TRBV4-2 and TRBJ2-1, and TRBD2 aligns with 7 junction nucleotides. The J call may be incorrect, as the DNA end agrees better with TRBJ2-7. Sequencing was done on a sample of cord blood. CDR3 protein: CASSHLAEFSYNEQYF. The DNA sequence is as follows: TGTGCCAGCAGCCACCTAGCGGAATTCTCCTACAATGAGCAGTACTTC.